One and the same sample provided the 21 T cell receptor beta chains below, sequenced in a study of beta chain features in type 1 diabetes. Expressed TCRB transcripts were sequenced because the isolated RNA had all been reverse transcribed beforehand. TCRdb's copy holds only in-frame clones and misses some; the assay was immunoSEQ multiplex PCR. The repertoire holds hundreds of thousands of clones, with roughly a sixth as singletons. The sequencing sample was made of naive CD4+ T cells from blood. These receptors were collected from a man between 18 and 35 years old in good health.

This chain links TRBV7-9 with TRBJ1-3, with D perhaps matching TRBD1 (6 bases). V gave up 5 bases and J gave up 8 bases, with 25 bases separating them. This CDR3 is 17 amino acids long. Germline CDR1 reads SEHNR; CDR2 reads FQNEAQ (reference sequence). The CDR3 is CASSPFSGRGPWYTIYF. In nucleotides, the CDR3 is TGTGCCAGCAGCCCTTTCTCAGGCAGGGGCCCGTGGTACACCATATATTTT.

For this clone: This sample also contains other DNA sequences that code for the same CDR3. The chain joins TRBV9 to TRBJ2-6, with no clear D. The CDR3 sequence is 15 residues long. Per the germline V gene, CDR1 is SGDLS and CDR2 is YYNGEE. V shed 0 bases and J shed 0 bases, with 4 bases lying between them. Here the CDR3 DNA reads TGTGCCAGCAGCGTAGCAGGCTCTGGGGCCAACGTCCTGACTTTC. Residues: CASSVAGSGANVLTF. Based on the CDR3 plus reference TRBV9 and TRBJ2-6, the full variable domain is DSGVTQTPKHLITATGQRVTLRCSPRSGDLSVYWYQQSLDQGLQFLIQYYNGEERAKGNILERFSAQQFPDLHSELNLSSLELGDSALYFCASSVAGSGANVLTFGAGSRLTVL.

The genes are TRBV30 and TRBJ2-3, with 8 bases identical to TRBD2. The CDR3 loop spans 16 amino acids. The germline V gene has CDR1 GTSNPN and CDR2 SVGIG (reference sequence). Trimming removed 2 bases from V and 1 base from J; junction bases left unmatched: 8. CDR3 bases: TGTGCCTGGAGTTCCTCTAGCGGGTTCGGCACAGATACGCAGTATTTT. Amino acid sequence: CAWSSSSGFGTDTQYF.

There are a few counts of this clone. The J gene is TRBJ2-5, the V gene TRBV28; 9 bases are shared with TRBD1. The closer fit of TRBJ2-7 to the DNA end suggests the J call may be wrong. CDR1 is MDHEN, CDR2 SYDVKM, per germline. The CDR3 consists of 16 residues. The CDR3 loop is CASSFPSGTGKYEQYF. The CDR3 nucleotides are TGTGCCAGCAGTTTCCCATCCGGGACAGGGAAGTACGAGCAGTACTTC.

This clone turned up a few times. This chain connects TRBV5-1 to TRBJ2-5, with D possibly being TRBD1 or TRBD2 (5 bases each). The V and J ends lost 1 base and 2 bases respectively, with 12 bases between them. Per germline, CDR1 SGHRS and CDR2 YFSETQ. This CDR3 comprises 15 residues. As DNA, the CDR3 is TGCGCCAGCAGCTTGCAGGGAGTCCCACAAGAGACCCAGTACTTC. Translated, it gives CASSLQGVPQETQYF.

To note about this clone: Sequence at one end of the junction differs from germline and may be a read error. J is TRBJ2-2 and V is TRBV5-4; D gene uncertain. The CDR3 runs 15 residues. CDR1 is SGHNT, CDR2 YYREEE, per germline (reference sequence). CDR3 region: CASSQDGPNAGELFF. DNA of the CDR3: TGTGCCAGCAGCCAAGATGGGCCGAACGCCGGGGAGCTGTTTTTT.

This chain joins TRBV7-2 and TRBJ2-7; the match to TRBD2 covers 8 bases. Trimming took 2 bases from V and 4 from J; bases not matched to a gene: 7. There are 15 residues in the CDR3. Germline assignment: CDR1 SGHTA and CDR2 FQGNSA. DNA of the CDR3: TGTGCCAGCAGCTTATACACTAGCGGACTATACGAGCAGTACTTC. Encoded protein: CASSLYTSGLYEQYF.

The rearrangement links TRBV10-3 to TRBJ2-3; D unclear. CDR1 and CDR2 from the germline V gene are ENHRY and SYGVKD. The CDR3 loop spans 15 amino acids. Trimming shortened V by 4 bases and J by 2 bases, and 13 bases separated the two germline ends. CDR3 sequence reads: CAISASVPPTDTQYF. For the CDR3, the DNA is TGTGCCATCAGTGCATCCGTCCCCCCCACAGATACGCAGTATTTT.

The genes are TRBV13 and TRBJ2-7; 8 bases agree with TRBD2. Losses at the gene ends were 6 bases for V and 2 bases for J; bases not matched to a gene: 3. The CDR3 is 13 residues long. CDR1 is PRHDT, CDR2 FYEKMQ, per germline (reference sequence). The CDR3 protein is CASSTGLAYEQYF. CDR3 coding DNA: TGTGCCAGCAGTACGGGACTAGCCTACGAGCAGTACTTC.

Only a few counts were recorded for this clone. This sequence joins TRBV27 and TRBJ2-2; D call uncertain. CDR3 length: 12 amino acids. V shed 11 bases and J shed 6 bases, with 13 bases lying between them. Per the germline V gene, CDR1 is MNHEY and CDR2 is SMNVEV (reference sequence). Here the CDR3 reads CAFRTVAGELFF. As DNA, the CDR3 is TGTGCCTTCCGGACGGTGGCCGGGGAGCTGTTTTTT.

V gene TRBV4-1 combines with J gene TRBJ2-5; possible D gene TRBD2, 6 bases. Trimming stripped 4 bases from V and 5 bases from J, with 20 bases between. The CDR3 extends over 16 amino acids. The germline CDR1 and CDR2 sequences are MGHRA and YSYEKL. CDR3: CASSRKTAGFEETQYF. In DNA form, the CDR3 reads TGCGCCAGCAGCCGAAAAACCGCGGGGTTCGAGGAGACCCAGTACTTC.

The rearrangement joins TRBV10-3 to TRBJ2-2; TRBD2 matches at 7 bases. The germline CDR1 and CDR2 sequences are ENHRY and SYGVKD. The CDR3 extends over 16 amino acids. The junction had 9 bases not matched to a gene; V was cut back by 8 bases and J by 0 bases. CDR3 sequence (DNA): TGTGCCATCCGAGGGATGGCGGGAGCGAACACCGGGGAGCTGTTTTTT. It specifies CAIRGMAGANTGELFF.

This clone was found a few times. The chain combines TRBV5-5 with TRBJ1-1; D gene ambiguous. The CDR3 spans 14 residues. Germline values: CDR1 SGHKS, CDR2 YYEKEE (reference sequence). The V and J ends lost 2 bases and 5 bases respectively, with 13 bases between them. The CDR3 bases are TGTGCCAGCAGCTTTCCTTCAGGCGCGACTGAAGCTTTCTTT. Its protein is CASSFPSGATEAFF.

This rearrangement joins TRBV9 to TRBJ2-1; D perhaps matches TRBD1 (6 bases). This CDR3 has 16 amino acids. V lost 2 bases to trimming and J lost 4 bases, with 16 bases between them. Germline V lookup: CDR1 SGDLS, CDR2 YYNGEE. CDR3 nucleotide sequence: TGTGCCAGCAGCGTCGCATCTACAGGGCCATACAATGAGCAGTTCTTC. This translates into CASSVASTGPYNEQFF.

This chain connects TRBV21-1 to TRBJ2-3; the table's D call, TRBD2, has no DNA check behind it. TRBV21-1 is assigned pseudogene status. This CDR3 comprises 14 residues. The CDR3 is CASSLYPSTDTQYF. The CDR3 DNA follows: TGTGCCAGCAGCCTCTACCCTAGCACAGATACGCAGTATTTT.

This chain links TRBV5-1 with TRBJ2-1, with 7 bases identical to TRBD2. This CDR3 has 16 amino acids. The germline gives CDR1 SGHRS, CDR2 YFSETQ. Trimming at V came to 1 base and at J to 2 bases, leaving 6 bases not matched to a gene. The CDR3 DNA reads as TGCGCCAGCAGCTTGTTGGCTAGCGGAGCCTACAATGAGCAGTTCTTC. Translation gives CASSLLASGAYNEQFF.

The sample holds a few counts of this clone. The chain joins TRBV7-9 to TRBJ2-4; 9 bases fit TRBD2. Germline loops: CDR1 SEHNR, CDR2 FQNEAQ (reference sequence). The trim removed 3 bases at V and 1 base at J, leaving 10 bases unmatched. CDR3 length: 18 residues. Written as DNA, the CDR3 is TGTGCCAGCAGCTTGGGTTGGACTAGCGCACTTGCCAAAAACATTCAGTACTTC. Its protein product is CASSLGWTSALAKNIQYF.

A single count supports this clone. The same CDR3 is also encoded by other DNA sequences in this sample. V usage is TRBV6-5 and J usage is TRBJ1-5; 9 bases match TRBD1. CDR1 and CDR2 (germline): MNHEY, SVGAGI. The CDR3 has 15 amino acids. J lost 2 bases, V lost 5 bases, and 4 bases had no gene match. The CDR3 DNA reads TGTGCCAGCAGTCGGGACAGGGTCGGCAATCAGCCCCAGCATTTT. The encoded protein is CASSRDRVGNQPQHF.

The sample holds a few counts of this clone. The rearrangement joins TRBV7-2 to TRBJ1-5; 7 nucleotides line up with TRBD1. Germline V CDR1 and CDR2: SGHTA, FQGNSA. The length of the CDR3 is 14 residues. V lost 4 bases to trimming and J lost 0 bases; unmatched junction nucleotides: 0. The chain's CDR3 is CASSWDSSNQPQHF. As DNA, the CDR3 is TGTGCCAGCAGCTGGGACAGTAGCAATCAGCCCCAGCATTTT.

DNA for the CDR3: TGTGCCAGCAGTGTCCGAACAGGGTCTCTTAGGGGAAACACCATATATTTT. This codes for CASSVRTGSLRGNTIYF. This rearrangement joins TRBV25-1 to TRBJ1-3; possible D gene TRBD1, 6 bases. Germline CDR1 is MGHDK and CDR2 is SYGVNS. The CDR3 is made up of 17 amino acids. The V gene lost 4 bases and the J gene lost 4 bases, with 20 bases spanning the gap.

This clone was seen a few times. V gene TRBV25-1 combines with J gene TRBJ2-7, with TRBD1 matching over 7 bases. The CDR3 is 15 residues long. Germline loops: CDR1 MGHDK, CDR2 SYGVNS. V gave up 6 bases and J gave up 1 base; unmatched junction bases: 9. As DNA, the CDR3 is TGTGCCAGCAGGGGGCTTGGGGGACAGTCCTACGAGCAGTACTTC. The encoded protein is CASRGLGGQSYEQYF.